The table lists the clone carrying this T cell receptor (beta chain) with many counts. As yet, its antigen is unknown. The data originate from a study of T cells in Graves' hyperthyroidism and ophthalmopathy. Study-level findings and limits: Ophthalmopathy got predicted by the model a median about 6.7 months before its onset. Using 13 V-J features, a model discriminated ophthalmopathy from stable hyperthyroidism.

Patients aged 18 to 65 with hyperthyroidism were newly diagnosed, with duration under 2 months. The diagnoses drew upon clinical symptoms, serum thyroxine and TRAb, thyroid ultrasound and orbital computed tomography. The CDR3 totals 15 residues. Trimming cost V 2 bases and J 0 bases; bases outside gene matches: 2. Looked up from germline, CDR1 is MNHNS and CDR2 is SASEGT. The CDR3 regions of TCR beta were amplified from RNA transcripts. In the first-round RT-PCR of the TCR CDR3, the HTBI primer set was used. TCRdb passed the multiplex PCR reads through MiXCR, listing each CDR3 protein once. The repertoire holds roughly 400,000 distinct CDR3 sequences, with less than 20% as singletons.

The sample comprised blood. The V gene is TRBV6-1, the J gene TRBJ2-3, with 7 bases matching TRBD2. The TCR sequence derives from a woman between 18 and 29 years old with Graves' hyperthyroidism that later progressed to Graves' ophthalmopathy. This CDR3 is CASSEIAGSTDTQYF. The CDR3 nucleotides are TGTGCCAGCAGTGAAATAGCGGGCAGCACAGATACGCAGTATTTT.